This T cell receptor (beta chain) was identified in a study of blood T cell repertoires in COVID-19. Looking at the study overall: There were acute and convalescent COVID-19 samples, and they came from the United States, Italy and Spain. T cells, B-cell-depleted T cells, or PBMCs supplied cDNA or gDNA.

This clone was counted a single time. The junction had 2 bases not matched to a gene; V was cut back by 2 bases and J by 2 bases. The CDR3 consists of 15 residues. CDR1 and CDR2 (germline): SGHRS, YFSETQ. Methods used by the authors: Scientists estimated how many nucleated cells there were by amplifying reference gene primers. Produced via immunoSEQ multiplex PCR; TCRdb's table is partial and in-frame only. That table supplies the V and J calls and clone size; D and trimming were determined from the DNA. The sample consists of under 20,000 clones, 91% of them appearing once. The chain combines TRBV5-1 with TRBJ2-5; 11 nucleotides line up with TRBD2. The sample was peripheral blood. The sequence came from a human donor in a cohort sampled during active COVID-19. The CDR3 nucleotides read TGCGCCAGCAGCTTACTAGCGGGGGCTCAAGAGACCCAGTACTTC. Its translation: CASSLLAGAQETQYF.